This entry features one TCR beta chain sequence. Its matching antigen is unknown. The data were taken from a study of shared clonotypes between healthy human individuals. Background on the study: Every donor yielded three CD4 naive, three CD4 memory, two CD8 naive and one CD8 memory plate. General observations from the study: As a rule, naive subsets had a larger estimated richness than memory subsets. Approximately 5.4% of naive CD4 clonotypes were common to several donors.

Only in-frame clones appear in the TCRdb table, and some are missing; sequencing was by immunoSEQ multiplex PCR. The data contain over 95,000 clones, over 65% of them singletons. Donation came from healthy HIV-negative adults that had no recent acute infections or vaccinations. The CDR3 length is 15 residues. CDR1 and CDR2 (germline): MGHDK, SYGVNS. The junction had 9 bases not matched to a gene; V was cut back by 5 bases and J by 6 bases. What was sequenced was memory CD8+ T cells sorted from blood. Subset meaning: CD45RO+ cells pooled with CCR7-negative TemRA cells. This rearrangement joins TRBV25-1 to TRBJ1-1, with 10 bases lining up with TRBD1. The sequence came from a woman between 25 and 40 years old in good health. The DNA of the CDR3 is TGTGCCAGCAGTCAGGGACAGGGGAGGTACGCTGAAGCTTTCTTT. Its translation is CASSQGQGRYAEAFF.